This T cell receptor beta chain came from a study of blood T cell repertoires in COVID-19. Study summary: Researchers got acute and convalescent COVID-19 samples from the United States, Italy and Spain.

TCRdb's table, derived via immunoSEQ multiplex PCR, lists solely in-frame clones and lacks some. This table has approximately 110,000 clones, more than 70% appearing once. The sample comprised peripheral blood. The sequence came from a woman aged 60 to 75 with COVID-19, enrolled during active disease.

CDR3 amino acids: CASSLGTGEVYEQYF. The CDR3 coding sequence is TGCGCCAGCAGCTTGGGCACAGGGGAAGTGTACGAGCAGTACTTC. The chain employs TRBV5-1 and TRBJ2-7; 7 nucleotides align to TRBD1. CDR1 SGHRS and CDR2 YFSETQ come from the germline V gene. The CDR3 covers 15 residues. The junction had 7 bases not matched to a gene; V was cut back by 0 bases and J by 4 bases.